Below, one T cell receptor (beta chain) is given with its context. The germline V and J ends were trimmed by 8 bases and 7 bases, with 17 bases remaining between them. The CDR3 contains 13 residues. The germline V gene encodes CDR1 MNHEY and CDR2 SVGEGT. A second roughly 7 to 11 cycle PCR used barcoded and J-beta primers. Each CDR3 protein is one row after TCRdb ran MiXCR on the 5' RACE reads. The sample lists 1.5 million to 2 million distinct CDR3 sequences, less than 50% seen once, with around 2.1% in the top ten. These data come from a study of blood T cells in healthy people across ages. The rearrangement uses TRBV6-2 or TRBV6-3 and TRBJ1-2; D is uncertain. Sequenced: blood. This sequence originates from a woman in her thirties or forties in good health. The CDR3 region has the DNA TGTGCCAGCCGAAACGCGGGGATTAGTGGCTACACCTTC. It specifies CASRNAGISGYTF.